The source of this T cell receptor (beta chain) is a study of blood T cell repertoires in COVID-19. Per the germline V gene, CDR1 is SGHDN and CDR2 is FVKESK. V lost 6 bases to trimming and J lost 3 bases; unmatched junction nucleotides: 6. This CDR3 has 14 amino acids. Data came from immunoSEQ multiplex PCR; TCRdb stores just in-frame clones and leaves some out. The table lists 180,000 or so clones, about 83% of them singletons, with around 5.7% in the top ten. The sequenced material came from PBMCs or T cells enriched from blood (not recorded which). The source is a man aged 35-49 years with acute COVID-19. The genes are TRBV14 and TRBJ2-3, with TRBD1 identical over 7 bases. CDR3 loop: CASRRTGQTDTQYF. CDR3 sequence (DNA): TGTGCCAGCAGAAGGACAGGTCAGACAGATACGCAGTATTTT.